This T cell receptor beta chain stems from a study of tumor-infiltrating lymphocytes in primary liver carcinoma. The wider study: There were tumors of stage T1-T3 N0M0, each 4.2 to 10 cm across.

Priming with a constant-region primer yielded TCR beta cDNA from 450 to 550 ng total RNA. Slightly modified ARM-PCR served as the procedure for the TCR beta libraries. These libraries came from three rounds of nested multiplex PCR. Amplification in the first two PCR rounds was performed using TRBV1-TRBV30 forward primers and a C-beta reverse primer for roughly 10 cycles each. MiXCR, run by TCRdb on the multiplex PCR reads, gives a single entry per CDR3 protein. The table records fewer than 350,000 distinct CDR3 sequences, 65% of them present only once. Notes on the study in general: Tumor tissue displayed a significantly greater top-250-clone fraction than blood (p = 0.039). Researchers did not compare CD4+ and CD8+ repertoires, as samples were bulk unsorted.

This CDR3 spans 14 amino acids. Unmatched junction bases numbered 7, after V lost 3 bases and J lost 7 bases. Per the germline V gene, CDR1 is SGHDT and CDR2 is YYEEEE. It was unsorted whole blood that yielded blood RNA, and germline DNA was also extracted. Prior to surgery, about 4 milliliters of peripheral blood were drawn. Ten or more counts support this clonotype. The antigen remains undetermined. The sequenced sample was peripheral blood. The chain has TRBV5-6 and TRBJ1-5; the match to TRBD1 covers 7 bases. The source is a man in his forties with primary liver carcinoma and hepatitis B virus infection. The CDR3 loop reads CASSSTGFGQPQHF. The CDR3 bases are TGTGCCAGCAGCTCGACAGGGTTTGGACAGCCCCAGCATTTT.